These 27 T cell receptor beta chains were sequenced from one sample in a study of cytomegalovirus exposure and HLA in healthy donors. With 60 Vbeta and 13 Jbeta primers, the PCR was carried out. The assay was immunoSEQ multiplex PCR, and TCRdb's table has in-frame clones only and misses some. Among some 75,000 clones, around 76% were seen once, and the ten largest hold approximately 5.6%. The material sequenced was PBMCs. All receptors come from a man between 18 and 35 years old in good health and CMV-seropositive.

This clone was recorded a few times. The rearrangement links TRBV2 to TRBJ2-7; 7 bases agree with TRBD2. This CDR3 has 14 amino acids. Losses at the gene ends were 7 bases for V and 4 bases for J; bases not matched to a gene: 10. The germline gives CDR1 SNHLY, CDR2 FYNNEI. CDR3 DNA: TGTGCCAGCACCTTTAGACTAGCCGAGTACGAGCAGTACTTC. Protein: CASTFRLAEYEQYF.

The V and J genes are TRBV4-1 and TRBJ1-2; TRBD1 is a possible D gene (5 bases). Per germline, CDR1 MGHRA and CDR2 YSYEKL. V was clipped by 4 bases and J by 4 bases, with 25 bases between them. This CDR3 has 18 amino acids. In DNA, the CDR3 is TGCGCCAGCAGCCCCCAGTTTCAGGGCCGGATGGAATTCTATGGCTACACCTTC. This translates into CASSPQFQGRMEFYGYTF.

This clone was counted a single time. The V call is TRBV28, the J call TRBJ1-2; D not certain. V was cut by 8 bases and J by 3 bases, with 13 bases left in between. Germline CDR1 reads MDHEN; CDR2 reads SYDVKM. The CDR3 spans 13 residues. The CDR3 protein is CASRREGDYGYTF. CDR3 nucleotides: TGTGCCAGCCGTAGGGAGGGAGACTATGGCTACACCTTC.

The chain carries TRBV6-5 and TRBJ2-1; tentatively, D is TRBD2 (6 bases). Trimming cost V 2 bases and J 9 bases, with 11 bases left between them. The CDR3 spans 13 residues. Germline assignment: CDR1 MNHEY and CDR2 SVGAGI. The DNA for the CDR3 is TGTGCCAGCAGTTACATCGCGGGATCTGAGCAGTTCTTC. It is translated as CASSYIAGSEQFF.

The chain couples TRBV5-1 to TRBJ1-1; D remains ambiguous. CDR1 and CDR2 from the germline V gene are SGHRS and YFSETQ. V lost 4 bases to trimming and J lost 4 bases, with 14 bases between them. CDR3 length: 14 amino acids. The CDR3 DNA sequence: TGCGCCAGCAGCCCGGCGGCGGGATCCACTGAAGCTTTCTTT. It translates to CASSPAAGSTEAFF.

The V gene is TRBV9, the J gene TRBJ2-1; 7 positions agree with TRBD2. The V gene's germline CDR1 is SGDLS and CDR2 YYNGEE. The CDR3 contains 14 residues. J was trimmed by 8 bases and V by 0 bases; bases with no gene match: 5. The CDR3 DNA is TGTGCCAGCAGCGTAGCTACGGGGGGAGATGAGCAGTTCTTC. Amino acids: CASSVATGGDEQFF.

The chain carries TRBV15 and TRBJ2-5, with D unresolved. CDR1 and CDR2 from the germline V gene are LNHNV and YYDKDF (reference sequence). The CDR3 runs 13 residues. V was trimmed by 1 base and J by 4 bases, leaving 7 bases between them. CDR3 protein: CATSRGLLETQYF. The CDR3 coding sequence is TGTGCCACCAGCAGAGGTCTTTTAGAGACCCAGTACTTC.

The chain is built from TRBV6-5 and TRBJ1-6, with unresolved D. CDR1 is MNHEY, CDR2 SVGAGI, per germline. V was trimmed by 4 bases and J by 5 bases, leaving 9 bases between them. CDR3 length: 14 residues. In DNA form, the CDR3 reads TGTGCCAGCAGTTCATTGGCCGATAATTCACCCCTCCACTTT. Amino acids: CASSSLADNSPLHF.

Written as DNA, the CDR3 is TGTGCCAGCAGCAGGGACATTCAAAGGAGCTCCTACGAGCAGTACTTC. Translated: CASSRDIQRSSYEQYF. This rearrangement joins TRBV5-4 to TRBJ2-7, with D possibly matching TRBD1 (6 bases). Trimming left V 4 bases short and J 0 bases short, with 17 bases between. Germline CDR1 reads SGHNT; CDR2 reads YYREEE (reference sequence). This CDR3 region has 16 residues.

Comments on this clone: Mismatch with germline at one junction end may stem from a read error. The chain recombines TRBV28 with TRBJ1-4; tentatively, D is TRBD1 (5 bases). The CDR3 length is 14 residues. Germline CDR1 MDHEN, CDR2 SYDVKM. CDR3 coding DNA: TGTGCCAGCAGTCCATCCAGTTGGAACAGGCAATTTCTTTTT. Protein sequence: CASSPSSWNRQFLF. Looking up the rest from reference TRBV28 and TRBJ1-4 gives the full variable domain: DVKVTQSSRYLVKRTGEKVFLECVQDMDHENMFWYRQDPGLGLRLIYFSYDVKMKEKGDIPEGYSVSREKKERFSLILESASTNQTSMYLCASSPSSWNRQFLFGSGTQLSVL.

The chain has TRBV5-8 and TRBJ2-5, with TRBD2 as a possible D gene (6 bases). The CDR3 runs 13 residues. Germline V gives CDR1 SGHTS, CDR2 YDEGEE. V lost 8 bases, J lost 4 bases, and 15 bases lay in between. CDR3 loop: CASTQSGLETQYF. For the CDR3, the DNA is TGTGCCAGTACACAATCGGGACTAGAGACCCAGTACTTC.

The V and J genes are TRBV5-1 and TRBJ1-1; D may be TRBD1 (5 bases). This CDR3 region has 14 residues. With 2 bases removed from V and 0 bases from J, the gap between germline ends came to 8 bases. CDR1 SGHRS and CDR2 YFSETQ come from the germline V gene. CDR3 nucleotide sequence: TGCGCCAGCAGCTTTGGAGGGGTGAACACTGAAGCTTTCTTT. Amino acid sequence: CASSFGGVNTEAFF.

J is TRBJ1-1 and V is TRBV6-6, with D maybe TRBD1 (6 bases). V shed 2 bases and J shed 10 bases, with 11 bases lying between them. The CDR3 has 12 residues. Per germline, CDR1 MNHNY and CDR2 SVGAGI (reference sequence). This chain's CDR3 is CASSYGQITAFF. The DNA for the CDR3 is TGTGCCAGCAGTTACGGACAGATTACAGCTTTCTTT.

V gene TRBV19 combines with J gene TRBJ2-1; D remains unclear. The CDR3 has 13 amino acids. Germline loops: CDR1 LNHDA, CDR2 SQIVND (reference sequence). V shed 10 bases and J shed 2 bases, with 12 bases lying between them. This CDR3 is CATQTAPYNEQFF. The CDR3 DNA sequence: TGTGCCACGCAGACTGCTCCCTACAATGAGCAGTTCTTC.

The chain carries TRBV2 and TRBJ2-5; TRBD2 agrees at 8 bases. The CDR3 sequence is 13 residues long. Germline V gene sequence: CDR1 SNHLY, CDR2 FYNNEI. V was clipped by 8 bases and J by 2 bases; unmatched bases: 4. This CDR3 is CASEREPQETQYF. CDR3 in DNA: TGTGCCAGCGAGCGGGAGCCACAAGAGACCCAGTACTTC.

Only one count was recorded for this clone. The V call is TRBV5-4, the J call TRBJ2-7; 11 bases align to TRBD2. The J segment lost 2 bases and the V segment lost 0 bases, leaving 7 bases of the junction unmatched. CDR3 size: 17 residues. Germline CDR1 and CDR2: SGHNT and YYREEE (reference sequence). This CDR3 reads CASSLGLAGGLAYEQYF. In DNA form, the CDR3 reads TGTGCCAGCAGCTTGGGTCTAGCGGGAGGACTCGCCTACGAGCAGTACTTC.

The V call is TRBV30, the J call TRBJ2-7, with 7 nucleotides matching TRBD1. V lost 4 bases and J lost 5; bases outside the gene matches: 14. Per the germline V gene, CDR1 is GTSNPN and CDR2 is SVGIG (reference sequence). The CDR3 sequence is 15 residues long. This chain's CDR3 is CAWTCVLLGGHEQYF. CDR3 in DNA: TGTGCCTGGACCTGTGTACTCCTAGGGGGCCACGAGCAGTACTTC.

The chain is built from TRBV5-4 and TRBJ2-7; D unclear. Germline V gene lookup returns CDR1 SGHNT and CDR2 YYREEE (reference sequence). V was shortened by 2 bases and J by 6 bases, with 9 bases between the two germline ends. The CDR3 covers 12 residues. CDR3 region: CASSFTESEQYF. CDR3 in DNA: TGTGCCAGCAGCTTCACCGAGAGCGAGCAGTACTTC.

The sample holds a few counts of this clone. A read error may account for a junction end that differs from germline. The rearrangement joins TRBV7-7 to TRBJ2-5; D is undetermined. The CDR3 consists of 14 residues. Germline lookup yields CDR1 SSHAT and CDR2 FNYEAQ (reference sequence). Written as DNA, the CDR3 is TGTGCTAGCAGCTTAAGTTTTGCGAGGGAGACCCAGTACTTC. Amino acid sequence: CASSLSFARETQYF.

This chain joins TRBV5-6 and TRBJ1-4; TRBD1 matches 10 bases. This CDR3 contains 14 residues. V lost 4 bases, J lost 8 bases, and 5 bases stayed unmatched. From germline, CDR1 is SGHDT and CDR2 YYEEEE. The chain's CDR3 is CASSIGQGGEKLFF. CDR3 sequence (DNA): TGTGCCAGCAGCATTGGACAGGGGGGAGAAAAACTGTTTTTT.

The V and J genes are TRBV9 and TRBJ2-1; the D is unclear. Germline V gene sequence: CDR1 SGDLS, CDR2 YYNGEE. The V gene lost 1 base and the J gene lost 0 bases, with 5 bases spanning the gap. This CDR3 comprises 14 residues. In DNA form, the CDR3 reads TGTGCCAGCAGCGTAACCAGCTCCTACAATGAGCAGTTCTTC. It specifies CASSVTSSYNEQFF.

This clone was detected a few times. In DNA, the CDR3 is TGCGCCAGCAGCCCAACCGGAGGCTATAAAGAGACCCAGTACTTC. It specifies CASSPTGGYKETQYF. This rearrangement joins TRBV4-1 to TRBJ2-5; TRBD2 might be the D (5 bases). Trimming shortened V by 4 bases and J by 3 bases, and 15 bases separated the two germline ends. Germline V lookup: CDR1 MGHRA, CDR2 YSYEKL. This CDR3 has 15 residues.

The V gene is TRBV4-1, the J gene TRBJ1-1; no firm D call. The ends were cut back, 2 bases at V and 7 bases at J, with 17 bases in the middle. Germline CDR1 and CDR2: MGHRA and YSYEKL. The CDR3 extends over 15 amino acids. The CDR3 sequence is CASSQPAFSRGEAFF. In nucleotides, the CDR3 is TGCGCCAGCAGCCAACCGGCTTTTAGCCGGGGTGAAGCTTTCTTT.

J is TRBJ1-1 and V is TRBV2; 7 bases align to TRBD1. Germline V CDR1 and CDR2: SNHLY, FYNNEI. The V segment lost 6 bases and the J segment 3 bases; nucleotides outside the gene matches: 10. This CDR3 spans 15 amino acids. The CDR3 here is CASRWARDSYTEAFF. The CDR3 DNA reads as TGTGCCAGCAGGTGGGCCAGGGACAGCTACACTGAAGCTTTCTTT.

The V gene is TRBV6-5, the J gene TRBJ1-1; D unresolved. There are 14 residues in the CDR3. Germline assignment: CDR1 MNHEY and CDR2 SVGAGI. V lost 1 base to trimming and J lost 3 bases, with 9 bases between them. In nucleotides, the CDR3 is TGTGCCAGCAGTTACTGGGCCAAAGACACTGAAGCTTTCTTT. Translating it yields CASSYWAKDTEAFF.

The rearrangement uses TRBV6-5 and TRBJ1-4; D is ambiguous. V was trimmed by 6 bases and J by 5 bases, leaving 10 bases between them. Germline loops: CDR1 MNHEY, CDR2 SVGAGI. The CDR3 is 13 residues long. The CDR3 nucleotides read TGTGCCAGCAGCCGGAGAGAGAATGAAAAACTGTTTTTT. Translated, it gives CASSRRENEKLFF.

The V and J genes are TRBV9 and TRBJ2-3, with 9 nucleotides matching TRBD1. Germline CDR1 and CDR2: SGDLS and YYNGEE. With 0 bases clipped from V and 5 bases from J, the junction kept 13 bases outside the gene matches. The CDR3 is 18 residues long. The CDR3 loop reads CASSVDVHRGQRLDTQYF. CDR3 DNA sequence: TGTGCCAGCAGCGTAGATGTCCACAGGGGGCAACGGTTAGATACGCAGTATTTT.